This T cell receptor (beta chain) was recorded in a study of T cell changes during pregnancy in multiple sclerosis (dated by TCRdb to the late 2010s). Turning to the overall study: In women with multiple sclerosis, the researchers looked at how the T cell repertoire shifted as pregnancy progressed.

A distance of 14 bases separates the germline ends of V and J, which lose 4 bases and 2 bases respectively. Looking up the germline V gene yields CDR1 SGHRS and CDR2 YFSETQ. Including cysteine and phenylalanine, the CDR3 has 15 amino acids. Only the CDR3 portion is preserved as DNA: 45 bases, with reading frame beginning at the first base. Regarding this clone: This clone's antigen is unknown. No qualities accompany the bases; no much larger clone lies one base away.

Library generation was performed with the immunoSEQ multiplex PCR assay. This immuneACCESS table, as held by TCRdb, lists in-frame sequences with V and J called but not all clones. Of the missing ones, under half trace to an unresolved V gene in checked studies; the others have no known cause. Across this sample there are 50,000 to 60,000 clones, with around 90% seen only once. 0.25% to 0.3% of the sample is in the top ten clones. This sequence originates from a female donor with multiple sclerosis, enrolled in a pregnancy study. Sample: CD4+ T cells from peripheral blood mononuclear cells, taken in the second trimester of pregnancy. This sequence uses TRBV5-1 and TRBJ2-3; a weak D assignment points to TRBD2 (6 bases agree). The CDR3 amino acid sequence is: CASSLRGGFTDTQYF. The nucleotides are TGCGCCAGCAGCCTACGAGGAGGGTTCACAGATACGCAGTATTTT.